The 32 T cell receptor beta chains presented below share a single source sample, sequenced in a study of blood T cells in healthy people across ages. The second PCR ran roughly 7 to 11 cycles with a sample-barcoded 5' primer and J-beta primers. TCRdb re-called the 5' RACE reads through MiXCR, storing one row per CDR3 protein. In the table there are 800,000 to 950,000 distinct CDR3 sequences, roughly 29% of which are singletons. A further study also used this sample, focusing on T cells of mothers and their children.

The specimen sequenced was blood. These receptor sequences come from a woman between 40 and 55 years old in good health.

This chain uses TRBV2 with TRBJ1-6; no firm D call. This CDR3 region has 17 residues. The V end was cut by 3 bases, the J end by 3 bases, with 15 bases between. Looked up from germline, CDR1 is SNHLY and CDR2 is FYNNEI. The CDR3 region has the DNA TGTGCCAGCAGTGATATTGGCCCCTTTAACTATAATTCACCCCTCCACTTT. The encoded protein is CASSDIGPFNYNSPLHF.

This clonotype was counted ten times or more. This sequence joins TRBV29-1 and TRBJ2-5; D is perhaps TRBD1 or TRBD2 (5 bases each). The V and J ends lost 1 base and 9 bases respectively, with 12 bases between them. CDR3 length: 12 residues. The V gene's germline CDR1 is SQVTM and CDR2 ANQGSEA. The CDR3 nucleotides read TGCAGCGTTGAAGGGGGGAATTGGTCCCAGTACTTC. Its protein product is CSVEGGNWSQYF.

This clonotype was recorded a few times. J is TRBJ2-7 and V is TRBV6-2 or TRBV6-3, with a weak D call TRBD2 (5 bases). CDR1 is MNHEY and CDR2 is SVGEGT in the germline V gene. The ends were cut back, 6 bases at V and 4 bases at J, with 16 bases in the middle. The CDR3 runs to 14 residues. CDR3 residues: CASSLRTGYYEQYF. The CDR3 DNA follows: TGTGCCAGCAGCCTCCGGACTGGTTATTACGAGCAGTACTTC.

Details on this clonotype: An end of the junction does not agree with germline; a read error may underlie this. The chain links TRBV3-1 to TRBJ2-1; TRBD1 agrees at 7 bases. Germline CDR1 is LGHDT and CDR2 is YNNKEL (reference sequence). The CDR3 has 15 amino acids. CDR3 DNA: TGTACCAGCAGCCCCCGAGGACAGGTCCACAATGAGCAGTTCTTC. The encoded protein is CTSSPRGQVHNEQFF.

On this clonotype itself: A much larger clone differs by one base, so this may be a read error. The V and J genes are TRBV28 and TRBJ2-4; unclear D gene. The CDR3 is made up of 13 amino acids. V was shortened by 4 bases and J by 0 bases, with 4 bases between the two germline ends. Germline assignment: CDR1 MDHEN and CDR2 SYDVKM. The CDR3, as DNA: TGTGCCAGCAGTTCTATAGCCAAAAACATTCAGTACTTC. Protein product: CASSSIAKNIQYF.

As DNA, the CDR3 is TGCAGCGTTGGAAGCGGGGGGGCCTACGAGCAGTTCTTC. This sequence encodes CSVGSGGAYEQFF. The chain carries TRBV29-1 and TRBJ2-1; 10 bases line up with TRBD2. V trimming: 4 bases; J trimming: 10 bases; junction bases outside the gene matches: 7. The germline CDR1 and CDR2 sequences are SQVTM and ANQGSEA. This CDR3 is 13 amino acids long.

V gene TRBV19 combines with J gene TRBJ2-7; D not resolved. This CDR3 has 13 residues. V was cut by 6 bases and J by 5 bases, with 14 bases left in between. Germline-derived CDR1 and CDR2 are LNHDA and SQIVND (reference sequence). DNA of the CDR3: TGTGCCAGTAGCGGAGAAGGAGACAACGAGCAGTACTTC. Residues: CASSGEGDNEQYF.

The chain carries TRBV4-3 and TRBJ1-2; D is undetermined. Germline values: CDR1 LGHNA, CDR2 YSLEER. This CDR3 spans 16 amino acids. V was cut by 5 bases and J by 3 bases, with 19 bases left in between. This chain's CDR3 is CASSSSERRVDYGYTF. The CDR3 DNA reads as TGCGCCAGCAGCAGCTCAGAGCGCCGGGTGGACTATGGCTACACCTTC.

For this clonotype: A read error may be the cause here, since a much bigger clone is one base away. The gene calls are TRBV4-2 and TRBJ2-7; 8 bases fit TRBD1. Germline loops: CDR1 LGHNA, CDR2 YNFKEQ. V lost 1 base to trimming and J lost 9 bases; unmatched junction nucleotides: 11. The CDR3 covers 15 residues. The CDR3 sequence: CASSQGGRGRNAQYF. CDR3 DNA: TGTGCCAGCAGCCAAGGAGGCAGGGGGCGGAACGCGCAGTACTTC.

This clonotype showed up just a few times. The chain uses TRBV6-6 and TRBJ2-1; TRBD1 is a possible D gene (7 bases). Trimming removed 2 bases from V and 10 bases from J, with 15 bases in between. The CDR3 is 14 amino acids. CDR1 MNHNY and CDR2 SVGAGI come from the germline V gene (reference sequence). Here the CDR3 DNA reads TGTGCCAGCAGTTACCCCCAGGGGGGCGGGGAGCAGTTCTTC. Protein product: CASSYPQGGGEQFF.

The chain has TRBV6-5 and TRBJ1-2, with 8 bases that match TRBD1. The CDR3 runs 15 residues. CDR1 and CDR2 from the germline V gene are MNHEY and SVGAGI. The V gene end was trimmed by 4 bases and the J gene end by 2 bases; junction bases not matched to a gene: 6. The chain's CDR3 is CASSLWTGRNYGYTF. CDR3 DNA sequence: TGTGCCAGCAGTTTGTGGACAGGGAGAAACTATGGCTACACCTTC.

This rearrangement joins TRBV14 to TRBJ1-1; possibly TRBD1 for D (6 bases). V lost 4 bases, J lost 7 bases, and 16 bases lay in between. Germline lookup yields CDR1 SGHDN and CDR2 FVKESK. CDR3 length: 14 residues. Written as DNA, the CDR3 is TGTGCCAGCAGCCCCCGACAGGTTCCGGGTGAAGCTTTCTTT. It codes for CASSPRQVPGEAFF.

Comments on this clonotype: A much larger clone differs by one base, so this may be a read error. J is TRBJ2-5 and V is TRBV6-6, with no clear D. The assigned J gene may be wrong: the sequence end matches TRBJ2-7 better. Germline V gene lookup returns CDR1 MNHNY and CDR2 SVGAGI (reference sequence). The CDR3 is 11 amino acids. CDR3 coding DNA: TGTGCCAGCTGTGAAGGAAGCGAGCAGTACTTC. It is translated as CASCEGSEQYF.

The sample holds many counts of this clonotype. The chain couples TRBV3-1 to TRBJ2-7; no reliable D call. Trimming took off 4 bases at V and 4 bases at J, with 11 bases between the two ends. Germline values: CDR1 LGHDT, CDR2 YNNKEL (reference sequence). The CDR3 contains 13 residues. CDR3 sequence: CASSPQSRYEQYF. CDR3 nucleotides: TGTGCCAGCAGCCCCCAAAGTCGGTACGAGCAGTACTTC.

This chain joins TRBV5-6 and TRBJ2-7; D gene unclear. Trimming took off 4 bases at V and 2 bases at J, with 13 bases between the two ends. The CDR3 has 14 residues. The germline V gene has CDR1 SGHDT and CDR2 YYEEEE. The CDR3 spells CASSRPALTYEQYF. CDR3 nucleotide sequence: TGTGCCAGCAGCCGACCGGCCCTAACCTACGAGCAGTACTTC.

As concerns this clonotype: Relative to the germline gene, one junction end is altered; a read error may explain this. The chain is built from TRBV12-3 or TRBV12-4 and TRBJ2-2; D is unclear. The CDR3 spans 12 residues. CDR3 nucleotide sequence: TGTGCCCGCAGTCTAGGCACCGGGGAGCTGTTTTTT. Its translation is CARSLGTGELFF.

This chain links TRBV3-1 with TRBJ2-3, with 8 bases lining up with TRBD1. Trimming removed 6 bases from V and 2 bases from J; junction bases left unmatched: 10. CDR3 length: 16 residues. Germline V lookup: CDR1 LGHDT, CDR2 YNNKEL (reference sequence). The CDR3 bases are TGTGCCAGCAGTGGGATACAGGGGGAGGACACAGATACGCAGTATTTT. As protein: CASSGIQGEDTDTQYF.

The CDR3 region has the DNA TGTGCCAGCAGCCACGGACTAGCGGGAGACACCGGGGAGCTGTTTTTT. It yields the protein CASSHGLAGDTGELFF. This rearrangement joins TRBV7-2 to TRBJ2-2, with TRBD2 identical over 13 bases. Germline trimming cut 5 bases from V and 3 bases from J; bases unmatched to any gene: 3. CDR3 length equals 16 residues. Germline CDR1 SGHTA, CDR2 FQGNSA.

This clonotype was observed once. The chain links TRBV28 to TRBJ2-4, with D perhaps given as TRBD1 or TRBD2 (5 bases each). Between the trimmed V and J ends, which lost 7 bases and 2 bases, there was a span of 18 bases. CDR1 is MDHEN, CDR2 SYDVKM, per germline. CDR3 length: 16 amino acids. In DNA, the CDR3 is TGTGCCAGCACCCATCGGGACGACTCTTCCAAAAACATTCAGTACTTC. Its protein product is CASTHRDDSSKNIQYF.

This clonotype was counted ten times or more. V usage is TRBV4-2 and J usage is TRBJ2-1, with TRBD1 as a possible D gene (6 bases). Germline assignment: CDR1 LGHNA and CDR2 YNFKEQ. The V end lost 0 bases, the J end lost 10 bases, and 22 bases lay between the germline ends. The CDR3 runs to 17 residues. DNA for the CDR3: TGTGCCAGCAGCCAAGATCCGGTGGGGGCGCGAGGGAACGAGCAGTTCTTC. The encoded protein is CASSQDPVGARGNEQFF.

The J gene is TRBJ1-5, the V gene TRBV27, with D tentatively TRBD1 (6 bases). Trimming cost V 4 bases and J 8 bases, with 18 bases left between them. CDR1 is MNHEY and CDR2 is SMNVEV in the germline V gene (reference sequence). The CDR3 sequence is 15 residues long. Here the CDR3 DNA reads TGTGCCAGCAGTTCATTGGACAGCGGCCGGGAGCCCCAGCATTTT. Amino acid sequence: CASSSLDSGREPQHF.

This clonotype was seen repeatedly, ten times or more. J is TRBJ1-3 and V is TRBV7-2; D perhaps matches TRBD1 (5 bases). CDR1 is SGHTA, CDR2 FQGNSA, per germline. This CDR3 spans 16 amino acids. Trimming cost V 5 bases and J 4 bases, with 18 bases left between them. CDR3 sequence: CASSPGTGRTGNTIYF. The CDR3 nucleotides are TGTGCCAGCAGCCCGGGGACGGGGAGAACGGGAAACACCATATATTTT.

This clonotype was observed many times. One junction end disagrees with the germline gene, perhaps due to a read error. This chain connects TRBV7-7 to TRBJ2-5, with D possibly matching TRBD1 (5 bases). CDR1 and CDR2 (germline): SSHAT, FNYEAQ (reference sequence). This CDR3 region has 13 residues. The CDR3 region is CASSGAGIETQYF. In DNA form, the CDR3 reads TGTGCTAGCAGTGGGGCTGGTATTGAGACCCAGTACTTC.

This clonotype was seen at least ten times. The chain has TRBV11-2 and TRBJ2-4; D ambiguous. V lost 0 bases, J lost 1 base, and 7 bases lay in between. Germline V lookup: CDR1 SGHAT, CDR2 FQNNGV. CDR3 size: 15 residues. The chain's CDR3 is CASSLDHDAKNIQYF. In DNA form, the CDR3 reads TGTGCCAGCAGCTTAGATCACGATGCCAAAAACATTCAGTACTTC.

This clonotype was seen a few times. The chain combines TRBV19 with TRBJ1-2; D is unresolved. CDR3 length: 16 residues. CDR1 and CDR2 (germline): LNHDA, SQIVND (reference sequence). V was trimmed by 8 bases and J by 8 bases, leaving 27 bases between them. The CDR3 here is CASAADLGRPGSGYTF. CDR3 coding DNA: TGTGCCAGTGCCGCGGACTTAGGCCGTCCTGGCTCGGGCTACACCTTC.

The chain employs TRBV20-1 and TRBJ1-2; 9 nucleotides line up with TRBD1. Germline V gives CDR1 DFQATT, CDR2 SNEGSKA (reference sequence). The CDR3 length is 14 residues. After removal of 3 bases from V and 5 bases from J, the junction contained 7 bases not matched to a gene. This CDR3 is CSASPGQGFYGYTF. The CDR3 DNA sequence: TGCAGTGCTAGCCCCGGACAGGGGTTTTATGGCTACACCTTC.

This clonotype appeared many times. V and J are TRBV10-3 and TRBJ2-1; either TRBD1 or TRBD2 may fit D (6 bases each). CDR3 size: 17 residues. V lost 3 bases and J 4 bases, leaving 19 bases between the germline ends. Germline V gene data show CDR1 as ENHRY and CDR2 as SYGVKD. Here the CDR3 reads CAISDIGGGRGYNEQFF. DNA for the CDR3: TGTGCCATCAGTGACATCGGAGGGGGGAGAGGGTACAATGAGCAGTTCTTC.

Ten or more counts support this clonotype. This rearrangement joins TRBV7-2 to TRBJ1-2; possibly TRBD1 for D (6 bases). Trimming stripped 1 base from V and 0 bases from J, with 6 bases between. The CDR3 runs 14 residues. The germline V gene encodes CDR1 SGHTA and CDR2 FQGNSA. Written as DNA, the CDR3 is TGTGCCAGCAGCTTAGGGACAGCTAACTATGGCTACACCTTC. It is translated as CASSLGTANYGYTF.

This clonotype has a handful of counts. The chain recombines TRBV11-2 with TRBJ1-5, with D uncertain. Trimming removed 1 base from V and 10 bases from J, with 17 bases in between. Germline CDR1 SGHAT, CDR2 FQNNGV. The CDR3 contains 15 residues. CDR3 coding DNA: TGTGCCAGCAGCTTAGGGCCAAGGGTTGAGGGACCCCAGCATTTT. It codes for CASSLGPRVEGPQHF. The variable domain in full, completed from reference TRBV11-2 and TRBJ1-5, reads EAGVAQSPRYKIIEKRQSVAFWCNPISGHATLYWYQQILGQGPKLLIQFQNNGVVDDSQLPKDRFSAERLKGVDSTLKIQPAKLEDSAVYLCASSLGPRVEGPQHFGDGTRLSIL.

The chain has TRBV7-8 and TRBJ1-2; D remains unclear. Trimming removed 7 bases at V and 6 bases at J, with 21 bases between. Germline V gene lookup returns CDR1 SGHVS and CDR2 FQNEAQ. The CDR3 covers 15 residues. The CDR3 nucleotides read TGTGCCAGCACCCTAACTGGGAGGGCGGTTAATGGCTACACCTTC. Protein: CASTLTGRAVNGYTF.

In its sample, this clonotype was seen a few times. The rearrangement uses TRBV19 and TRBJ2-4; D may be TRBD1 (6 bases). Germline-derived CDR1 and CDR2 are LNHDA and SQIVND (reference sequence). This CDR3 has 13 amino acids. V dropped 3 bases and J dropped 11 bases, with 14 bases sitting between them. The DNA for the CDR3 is TGTGCCAGTAGTATCGCGACAGGTTCCGTTCAGTACTTC. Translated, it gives CASSIATGSVQYF.

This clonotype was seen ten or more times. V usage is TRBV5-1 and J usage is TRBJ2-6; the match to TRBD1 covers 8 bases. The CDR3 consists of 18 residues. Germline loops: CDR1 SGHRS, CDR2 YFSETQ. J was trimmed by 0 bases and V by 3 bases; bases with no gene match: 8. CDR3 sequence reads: CASSSGTGFISGANVLTF. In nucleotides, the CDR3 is TGCGCCAGCAGCTCCGGGACAGGCTTCATCTCTGGGGCCAACGTCCTGACTTTC.